The rows below give T cell receptor beta chains drawn from one sample of a study of blood T cell repertoires in COVID-19. Measured with immunoSEQ multiplex PCR; TCRdb has only the in-frame clones, and not every one. The sample has 350,000 to 450,000 clones; approximately 86% are singletons. The sequenced sample was peripheral blood. The origin of the receptors is a human donor in a cohort sampled during active COVID-19. CDR3s include the opening cysteine and the closing phenylalanine or tryptophan. Each record gives: D gene, V gene, J gene, clone size, CDR3 protein, CDR3 DNA. D genes are given only for firm matches. Some rows mark clone size as missing; the rest say once, few, many or name a class of expanded clone.

.	TRBV20-1	TRBJ2-3	.	CSASRRGTDTQYF	TGCAGTGCTAGTCGGCGGGGTACAGATACGCAGTATTTT
.	TRBV3-1/TRBV3-2	TRBJ2-2	.	CASSQGRGAGELFF	TGTGCCAGCAGCCAAGGCAGGGGGGCCGGGGAGCTGTTTTTT
TRBD2	TRBV5-4	TRBJ2-2	.	CASSHQTSGGTGELFF	TGTGCCAGCAGCCACCAGACTAGCGGGGGTACCGGGGAGCTGTTTTTT
TRBD1	TRBV12-3/TRBV12-4	TRBJ1-2	few	CASSFWTGLITF	TGTGCCAGCAGCTTCTGGACAGGGCTTATCACCTTC
TRBD1	TRBV5-5	TRBJ1-2	.	CASSLSPTGGGYGYTF	TGTGCCAGCAGCTTAAGCCCGACAGGGGGCGGCTATGGCTACACCTTC
TRBD1	TRBV5-1	TRBJ1-2	.	CASSSGTGAYGYTF	TGCGCCAGCAGCTCCGGGACAGGGGCCTATGGCTACACCTTC
.	TRBV3-1/TRBV3-2	TRBJ2-1	once	CASSLDYSSNEQFF	TGTGCCAGCAGCCTGGACTATTCCAGCAATGAGCAGTTCTTC
.	TRBV23-1	TRBJ2-7	once	CASPSDSQQYF	TGCGCCAGCCCCTCGGACTCCCAGCAGTACTTC
TRBD2	TRBV11-2	TRBJ2-3	.	CASSFSGSFSTDTQYF	TGTGCCAGCAGCTTTAGCGGGAGCTTCAGCACAGATACGCAGTATTTT
TRBD2	TRBV7-9	TRBJ2-2	.	CASSLKRDGTGELFF	TGTGCCAGCAGCTTAAAGCGGGACGGCACCGGGGAGCTGTTTTTT
.	TRBV6-5	TRBJ2-2	few	CASGATLNTGELFF	TGTGCCAGTGGGGCGACTCTTAACACCGGGGAGCTGTTTTTT
TRBD2	TRBV30	TRBJ2-7	.	CAWKKWRGLATDYEQYF	TGTGCCTGGAAGAAATGGAGGGGACTAGCGACAGACTACGAGCAGTACTTC
.	TRBV5-1	TRBJ2-7	once	CASRGDSFEQYF	TGCGCCAGCAGAGGAGACAGTTTCGAGCAGTACTTC
.	TRBV30	TRBJ2-3	.	CAWRDPRRAHLEASCGF	TGTGCCTGGAGGGACCCCCGCAGGGCCCATCTGGAAGCCTCTTGTGGTTTT
TRBD1	TRBV29-1	TRBJ2-3	.	CSVGQDTDTQYF	TGCAGCGTCGGACAGGACACAGATACGCAGTATTTT
TRBD2	TRBV6-5	TRBJ2-1	.	CASSPGGGEQFF	TGTGCCAGCAGCCCGGGGGGGGGAGAGCAGTTCTTC
TRBD1	TRBV13	TRBJ2-2	.	CASSPGDRAGELFF	TGTGCCAGCAGCCCTGGGGACAGGGCCGGGGAGCTGTTTTTT
TRBD2	TRBV3-1/TRBV3-2	TRBJ2-1	.	CASSQGSGGHSEQFF	TGTGCCAGCAGCCAAGGTAGCGGGGGACACAGTGAGCAGTTCTTC
TRBD1	TRBV30	TRBJ2-7	.	CAWSQTGLHEQYF	TGTGCCTGGAGTCAGACAGGGTTGCACGAGCAGTACTTC
.	TRBV27	TRBJ2-7	few	CASSLSVGGPYEQYF	TGTGCCAGCAGTTTGTCTGTGGGGGGGCCTTACGAGCAGTACTTC
TRBD2	TRBV5-1	TRBJ2-3	.	CASSLASGEADTQYF	TGCGCCAGCAGCTTGGCTAGCGGGGAGGCAGATACGCAGTATTTT
TRBD2	TRBV19	TRBJ2-3	.	CASSPQTSGGYTDTQYF	TGTGCCAGTAGTCCCCAGACTAGCGGGGGGTACACAGATACGCAGTATTTT
TRBD2	TRBV24-1	TRBJ2-3	.	CATSDPSGRAERSDTQYF	TGTGCCACCAGTGATCCTAGCGGGAGGGCCGAGCGGTCAGATACGCAGTATTTT
.	TRBV29-1	TRBJ2-2	.	CSVEVAVNTGELFF	TGCAGCGTTGAGGTGGCGGTGAACACCGGGGAGCTGTTTTTT
.	TRBV7-9	TRBJ1-1	.	CASSLAGRVTEAFF	TGTGCCAGCAGCTTAGCGGGCAGGGTCACTGAAGCTTTCTTT
.	TRBV28	TRBJ2-7	once	CASSLAQDAYQYF	TGTGCCAGCAGTTTAGCACAGGACGCTTATCAGTACTTC
.	TRBV28	TRBJ2-7	.	CASRVAEGDLYEQYF	TGTGCCAGCAGAGTAGCTGAGGGGGATCTCTACGAGCAGTACTTC
.	TRBV29-1	TRBJ1-5	.	CSVVCRSNQPQHF	TGCAGCGTTGTTTGTAGAAGCAATCAGCCCCAGCATTTT
TRBD2	TRBV25-1	TRBJ2-5	.	CASSPAGWYQETQYF	TGTGCCAGCAGTCCAGCGGGATGGTACCAAGAGACCCAGTACTTC
TRBD2	TRBV5-1	TRBJ2-7	.	CASSVGGTLYEQYF	TGCGCCAGCAGCGTGGGGGGGACTCTCTACGAGCAGTACTTC
TRBD2	TRBV29-1	TRBJ2-7	once	CSVELVLAGREYEQYF	TGCAGCGTTGAATTGGTGCTAGCGGGTCGCGAGTACGAGCAGTACTTC
.	TRBV5-8	TRBJ1-3	.	CASSYMYSSSGNTIYF	TGTGCCAGCAGTTATATGTACTCAAGCTCTGGAAACACCATATATTTT
TRBD2	TRBV18	TRBJ2-1	.	CASSPSGGSYNEQFF	TGTGCCAGCTCACCTAGCGGGGGCTCCTACAATGAGCAGTTCTTC
.	TRBV29-1	TRBJ1-2	.	CSALTGLDIDYTF	TGCAGCGCTCTAACAGGGCTCGATATTGACTACACCTTC
.	TRBV19	TRBJ1-6	.	CASNSVGGSPLHF	TGTGCCAGTAATTCAGTGGGGGGATCACCCCTCCACTTT
.	TRBV3-1/TRBV3-2	TRBJ2-6	.	CASSQGSPSGANVLTF	TGTGCCAGCAGCCAAGGTTCCCCTTCTGGGGCCAACGTCCTGACTTTC
.	TRBV5-5	TRBJ2-7	.	CASSFVQGAYEQYF	TGTGCCAGCAGCTTCGTACAGGGAGCCTACGAGCAGTACTTC
.	TRBV10-3	TRBJ2-3	.	CAISGYGDTDTQYF	TGTGCCATCAGTGGCTACGGGGACACAGATACGCAGTATTTT
.	TRBV2	TRBJ1-5	.	CASSLRTGLESPQHF	TGTGCCAGCAGTCTTCGCACAGGCCTAGAGAGCCCCCAGCATTTT
.	TRBV6-5	TRBJ1-2	.	CASGLASDYAYGYTF	TGTGCCAGCGGCCTAGCGTCGGATTATGCCTATGGCTACACCTTC
.	TRBV12-3/TRBV12-4	TRBJ2-5	.	CASQKSPQETQYF	TGTGCCAGCCAAAAGAGCCCCCAAGAGACCCAGTACTTC
.	TRBV18	TRBJ1-3	.	CASSPRFIQGISGNTIYF	TGTGCCAGCTCACCACGATTTATCCAGGGGATCTCTGGAAACACCATATATTTT
TRBD1	TRBV6-5	TRBJ1-6	once	CASSRQGANSPLHF	TGTGCCAGCAGCCGACAGGGGGCTAATTCACCCCTCCACTTT
.	TRBV13	TRBJ2-3	once	CASRRMARTSTDTQYF	TGTGCCAGCAGACGGATGGCGCGGACTAGCACAGATACGCAGTATTTT
.	TRBV19	TRBJ1-1	.	CASREFRTFF	TGTGCCAGTAGGGAGTTTCGAACTTTCTTT
.	TRBV9	TRBJ2-7	.	CASSVDPGTYEQYF	TGTGCCAGCAGCGTAGACCCGGGAACCTACGAGCAGTACTTC
.	TRBV19	TRBJ2-7	few	CASSIGGAPTSSRQYF	TGTGCCAGTAGTATTGGCGGGGCACCTACGAGCAGTAGACAGTACTTC
TRBD2	TRBV4-1	TRBJ2-1	.	CASSRNQEERERNEQFF	TGCGCCAGCAGCCGAAACCAGGAGGAGCGGGAGAGGAATGAGCAGTTCTTC
.	TRBV25-1	TRBJ2-1	.	CASSDGELGAYNEQFF	TGTGCCAGCAGTGATGGAGAATTAGGGGCCTACAATGAGCAGTTCTTC
.	TRBV28	TRBJ2-7	.	CASSTNNIRYEQYF	TGTGCCAGCAGTACTAACAATATACGGTACGAGCAGTACTTC
TRBD1	TRBV18	TRBJ2-3	.	CASSQGQGVSTDTQYF	TGTGCCAGCTCACAGGGACAGGGTGTCAGCACAGATACGCAGTATTTT
TRBD1	TRBV27	TRBJ1-2	.	CASSGSGTGNYGYTF	TGTGCCAGCAGTGGCTCAGGGACAGGGAATTATGGCTACACCTTC